This T cell receptor (beta chain) originates from a study of graft-versus-host responses after intestinal transplantation. Whole-study findings and limits: The authors found GvH clones in recipient marrow, some appearing first in ileum or blood.

Germline assignment: CDR1 MDHEN and CDR2 SYDVKM. The CDR3 has 13 residues. V lost 6 bases and J 3 bases, leaving 6 bases between the germline ends. In regard to this clone: What it binds is unknown.

Sequencing was performed with immunoSEQ multiplex PCR; in TCRdb, only in-frame clones are kept and a portion is missing. This table has around 26,000 clones, approximately 93% appearing once. This specimen consisted of PBMCs, obtained 156 days after intestinal transplant. The V gene is TRBV28, the J gene TRBJ1-6; D possibly corresponds to TRBD1 (6 bases). This sequence was found in a human patient who received an intestinal transplant, so some T cells may come from the graft donor. CDR3 in amino acids: CASRDSYNSPLHF. In nucleotides, the CDR3 is TGTGCCAGCAGGGACAGCTATAATTCACCCCTCCACTTT.